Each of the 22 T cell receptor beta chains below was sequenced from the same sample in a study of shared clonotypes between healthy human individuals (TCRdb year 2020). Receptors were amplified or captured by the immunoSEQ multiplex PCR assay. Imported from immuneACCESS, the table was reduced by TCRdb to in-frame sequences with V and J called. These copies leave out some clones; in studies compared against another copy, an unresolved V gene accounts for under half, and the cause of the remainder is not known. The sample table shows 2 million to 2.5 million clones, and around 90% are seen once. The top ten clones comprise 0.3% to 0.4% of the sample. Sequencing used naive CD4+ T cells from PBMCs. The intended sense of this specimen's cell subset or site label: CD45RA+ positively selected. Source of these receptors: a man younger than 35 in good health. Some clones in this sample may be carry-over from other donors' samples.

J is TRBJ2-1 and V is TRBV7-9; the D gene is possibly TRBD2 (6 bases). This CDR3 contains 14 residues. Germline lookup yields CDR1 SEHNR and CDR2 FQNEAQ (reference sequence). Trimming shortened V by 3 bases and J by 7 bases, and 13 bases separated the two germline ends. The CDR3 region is CASSFLGAGNEQFF. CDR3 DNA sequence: TGTGCCAGCAGCTTTTTAGGGGCGGGGAATGAGCAGTTCTTC.

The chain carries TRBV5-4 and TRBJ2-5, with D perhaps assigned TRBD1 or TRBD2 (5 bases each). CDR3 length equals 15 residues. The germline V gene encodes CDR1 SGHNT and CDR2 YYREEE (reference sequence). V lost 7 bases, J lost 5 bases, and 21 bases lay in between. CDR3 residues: CASYARDRAGETQYF. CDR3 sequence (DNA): TGTGCCAGCTATGCTAGGGACCGCGCCGGCGAGACCCAGTACTTC.

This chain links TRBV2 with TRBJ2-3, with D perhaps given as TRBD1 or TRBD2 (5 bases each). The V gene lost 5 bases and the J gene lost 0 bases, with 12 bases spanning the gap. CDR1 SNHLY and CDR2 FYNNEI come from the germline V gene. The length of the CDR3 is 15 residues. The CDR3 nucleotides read TGTGCCAGCAGTCCCGGGTGGGGGAGCACAGATACGCAGTATTTT. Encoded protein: CASSPGWGSTDTQYF.

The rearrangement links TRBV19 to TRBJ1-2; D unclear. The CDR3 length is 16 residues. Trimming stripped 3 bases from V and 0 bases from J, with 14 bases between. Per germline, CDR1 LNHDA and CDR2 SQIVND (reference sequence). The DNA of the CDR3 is TGTGCCAGTAGTATTGCGGTGGGGAAAACTAACTATGGCTACACCTTC. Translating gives CASSIAVGKTNYGYTF.

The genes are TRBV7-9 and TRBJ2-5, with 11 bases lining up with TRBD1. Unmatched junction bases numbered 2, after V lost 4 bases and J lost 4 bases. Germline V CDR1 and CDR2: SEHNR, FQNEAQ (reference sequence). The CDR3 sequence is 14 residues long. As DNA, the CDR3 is TGTGCCAGCAGCTCAGGGACAGGGGGAGAGACCCAGTACTTC. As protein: CASSSGTGGETQYF.

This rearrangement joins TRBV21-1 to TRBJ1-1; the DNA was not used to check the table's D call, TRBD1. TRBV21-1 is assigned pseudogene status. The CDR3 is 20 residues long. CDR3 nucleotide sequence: TGTGCCAGCAGCCTGAGACTCATAGACAGGGGGCAAAGTGGGTACACTGAAGCTTTCTTT. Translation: CASSLRLIDRGQSGYTEAFF.

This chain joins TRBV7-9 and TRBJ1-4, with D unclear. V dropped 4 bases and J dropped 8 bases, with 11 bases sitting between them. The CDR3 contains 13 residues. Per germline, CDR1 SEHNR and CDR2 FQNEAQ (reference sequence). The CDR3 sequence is CASSSQIHEKLFF. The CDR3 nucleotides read TGTGCCAGCAGCTCCCAGATCCACGAAAAACTGTTTTTT.

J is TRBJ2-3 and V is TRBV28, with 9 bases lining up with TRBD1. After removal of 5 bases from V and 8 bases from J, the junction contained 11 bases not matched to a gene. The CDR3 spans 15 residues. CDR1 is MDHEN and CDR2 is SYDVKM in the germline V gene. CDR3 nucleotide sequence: TGTGCCAGCAGTCAGACAGGGGGGGTCTCCGGTACGCAGTATTTT. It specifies CASSQTGGVSGTQYF.

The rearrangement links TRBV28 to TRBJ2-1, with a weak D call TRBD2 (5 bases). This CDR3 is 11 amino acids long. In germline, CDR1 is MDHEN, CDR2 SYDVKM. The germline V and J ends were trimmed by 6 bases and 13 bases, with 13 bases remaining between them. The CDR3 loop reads CASSPTRAQFF. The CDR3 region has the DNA TGTGCCAGCAGCCCCACTAGGGCTCAGTTCTTC.

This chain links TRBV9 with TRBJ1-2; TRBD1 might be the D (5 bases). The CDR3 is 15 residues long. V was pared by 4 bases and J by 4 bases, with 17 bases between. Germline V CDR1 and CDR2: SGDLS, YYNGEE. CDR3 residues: CASSPRTARGYGYTF. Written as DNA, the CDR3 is TGTGCCAGCAGCCCTCGGACGGCGAGGGGCTATGGCTACACCTTC.

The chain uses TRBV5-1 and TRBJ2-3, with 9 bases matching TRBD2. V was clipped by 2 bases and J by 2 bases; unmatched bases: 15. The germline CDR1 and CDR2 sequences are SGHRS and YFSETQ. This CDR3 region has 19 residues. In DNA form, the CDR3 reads TGCGCCAGCAGCTTATTTACACTAGCGGGCCAACCCTTCACAGATACGCAGTATTTT. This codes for CASSLFTLAGQPFTDTQYF.

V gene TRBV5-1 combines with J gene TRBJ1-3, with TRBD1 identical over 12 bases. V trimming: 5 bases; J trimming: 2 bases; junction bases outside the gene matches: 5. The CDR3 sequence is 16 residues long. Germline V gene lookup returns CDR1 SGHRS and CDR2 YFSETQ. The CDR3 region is CASRRGQGAPGNTIYF. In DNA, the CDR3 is TGCGCCAGCAGACGGGGACAGGGGGCACCTGGAAACACCATATATTTT.

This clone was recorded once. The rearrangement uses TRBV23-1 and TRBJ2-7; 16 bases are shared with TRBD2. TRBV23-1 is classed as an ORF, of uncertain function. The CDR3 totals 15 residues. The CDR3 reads CARPGRGLAGGEVGV. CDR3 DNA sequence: TGCGCCAGACCCGGCCGGGGACTAGCGGGAGGGGAGGTTGGCGTC.

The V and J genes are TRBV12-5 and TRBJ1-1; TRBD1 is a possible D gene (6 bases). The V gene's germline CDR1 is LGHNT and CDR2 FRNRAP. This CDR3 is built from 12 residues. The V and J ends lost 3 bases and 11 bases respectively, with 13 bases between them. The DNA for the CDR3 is TGTGCTAGTGGTTTTGATACAGGGTGGGCTTTCTTT. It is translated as CASGFDTGWAFF.

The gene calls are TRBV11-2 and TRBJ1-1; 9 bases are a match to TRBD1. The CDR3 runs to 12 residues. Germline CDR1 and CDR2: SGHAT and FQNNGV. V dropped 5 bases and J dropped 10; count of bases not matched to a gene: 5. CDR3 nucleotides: TGTGCCAGCAGCCAAAACAGGGGGCTAGCTTTCTTT. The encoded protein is CASSQNRGLAFF.

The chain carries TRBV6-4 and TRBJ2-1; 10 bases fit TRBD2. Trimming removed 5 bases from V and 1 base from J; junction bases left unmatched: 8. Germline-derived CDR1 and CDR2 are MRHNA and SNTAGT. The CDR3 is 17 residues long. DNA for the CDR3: TGTGCCAGCAGTCGGCTAGCGGGAGCTCGGTCCTACAATGAGCAGTTCTTC. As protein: CASSRLAGARSYNEQFF.

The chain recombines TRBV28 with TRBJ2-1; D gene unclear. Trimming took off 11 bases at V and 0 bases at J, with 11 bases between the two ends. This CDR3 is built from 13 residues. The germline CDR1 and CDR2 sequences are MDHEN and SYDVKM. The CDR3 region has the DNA TGTGCCGTCTCAGAGAGCTCCTACAATGAGCAGTTCTTC. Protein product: CAVSESSYNEQFF.

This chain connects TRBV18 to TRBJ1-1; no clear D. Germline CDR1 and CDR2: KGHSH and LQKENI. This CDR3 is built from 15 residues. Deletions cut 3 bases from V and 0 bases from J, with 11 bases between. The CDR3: CASSPRQQLNTEAFF. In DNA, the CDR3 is TGTGCCAGCTCACCTAGGCAGCAGCTGAACACTGAAGCTTTCTTT.

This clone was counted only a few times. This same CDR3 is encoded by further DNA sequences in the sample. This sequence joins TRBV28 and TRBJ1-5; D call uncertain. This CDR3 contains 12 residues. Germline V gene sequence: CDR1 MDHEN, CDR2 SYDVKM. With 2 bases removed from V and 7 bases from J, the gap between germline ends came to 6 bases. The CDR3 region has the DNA TGTGCCAGCAGTTTAGAGAGGCAGCCCCAGCATTTT. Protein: CASSLERQPQHF. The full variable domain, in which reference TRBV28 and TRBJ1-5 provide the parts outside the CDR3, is DVKVTQSSRYLVKRTGEKVFLECVQDMDHENMFWYRQDPGLGLRLIYFSYDVKMKEKGDIPEGYSVSREKKERFSLILESASTNQTSMYLCASSLERQPQHFGDGTRLSIL.

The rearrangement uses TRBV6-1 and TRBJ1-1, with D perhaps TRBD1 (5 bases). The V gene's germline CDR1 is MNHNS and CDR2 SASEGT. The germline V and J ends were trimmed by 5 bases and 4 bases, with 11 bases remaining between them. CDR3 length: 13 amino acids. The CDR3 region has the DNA TGTGCCAGCAGTTCGCAAGGGGTCACTGAAGCTTTCTTT. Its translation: CASSSQGVTEAFF.

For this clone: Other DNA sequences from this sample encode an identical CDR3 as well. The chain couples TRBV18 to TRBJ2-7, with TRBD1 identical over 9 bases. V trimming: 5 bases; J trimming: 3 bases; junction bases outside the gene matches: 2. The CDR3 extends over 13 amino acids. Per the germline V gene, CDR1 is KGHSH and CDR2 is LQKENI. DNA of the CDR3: TGTGCCAGCTCAAGGACAGGGGACTACGAGCAGTACTTC. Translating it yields CASSRTGDYEQYF.

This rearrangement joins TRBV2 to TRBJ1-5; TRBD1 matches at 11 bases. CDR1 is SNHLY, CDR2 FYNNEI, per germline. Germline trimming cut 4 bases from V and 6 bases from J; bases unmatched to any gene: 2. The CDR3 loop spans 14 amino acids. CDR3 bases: TGTGCCAGCAGTGGGGACAGGGGGTTTCAGCCCCAGCATTTT. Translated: CASSGDRGFQPQHF.